This TCR beta chain is drawn from a study of cytomegalovirus exposure and HLA in healthy donors. Study-level findings and limits: Later work showed greater clonal expansion in HLA-associated TCR beta chains than in equally common others.

As to this clone: Its antigen is unidentified.

60 Vbeta and 13 Jbeta primers were used in PCR. Only in-frame clones appear in the TCRdb table, and some are missing; sequencing was by immunoSEQ multiplex PCR. The sample records about 120,000 clones, approximately 80% being singletons. The germline CDR1 and CDR2 sequences are GTSNPN and SVGIG (reference sequence). V was cut by 6 bases and J by 0 bases, with 15 bases left in between. This CDR3 spans 15 amino acids. The rearrangement joins TRBV30 to TRBJ1-5, with D hard to call. The clonotype comes from a young man in good health and CMV-seropositive. The sequenced sample was PBMCs. The CDR3: CACGRGGDSNQPQHF. DNA for the CDR3: TGTGCCTGTGGACGGGGAGGAGATAGCAATCAGCCCCAGCATTTT. Full variable domain (missing parts from reference TRBV30 and TRBJ1-5): SQTIHQWPATLVQPVGSPLSLECTVEGTSNPNLYWYRQAAGRGLQLLFYSVGIGQISSEVPQNLSASRPQDRQFILSSKKLLLSDSGFYLCACGRGGDSNQPQHFGDGTRLSIL.